A single sample is the source of the 12 T cell receptor beta chains below, sequenced in a study of blood T cell repertoires in COVID-19 (TCRdb year 2020). Receptor amplification or capture employed the immunoSEQ multiplex PCR assay. This is the immuneACCESS table as TCRdb keeps it, with only in-frame sequences that have V and J called. A part of the clones is gone; compared with another copy, unresolved V genes explain less than half, and the rest is unexplained. This sample lists around 130,000 clones; around 78% were detected once. The ten largest make up approximately 11% of the sample. The sequenced sample consisted of peripheral blood. These receptors were obtained from a human donor in a cohort sampled during active COVID-19.

The chain uses TRBV4-1 and TRBJ2-3, with no clear D. CDR1 is MGHRA and CDR2 is YSYEKL in the germline V gene. Trimming pared 3 bases from V and 0 bases from J, leaving 19 bases between. The CDR3 spans 18 residues. The chain's CDR3 is CASSHNGLLLMSTDTQYF. The DNA of the CDR3 is TGCGCCAGCAGCCACAACGGTTTACTCCTTATGAGCACAGATACGCAGTATTTT.

CDR3 protein: CASSHGQGENSPLHF. In DNA, the CDR3 is TGTGCCAGCAGCCACGGACAGGGGGAAAATTCACCCCTCCACTTT. This chain joins TRBV7-9 and TRBJ1-6; 10 bases map to TRBD1. Germline lookup yields CDR1 SEHNR and CDR2 FQNEAQ (reference sequence). The ends lost 5 bases at V and 7 bases at J; junction bases unmatched: 5. This CDR3 contains 15 residues.

The chain combines TRBV6-5 with TRBJ2-5, with 8 bases lining up with TRBD2. This CDR3 is 14 amino acids long. CDR1 MNHEY and CDR2 SVGAGI come from the germline V gene. J gave up 4 bases and V 8 bases, and 9 bases lay outside the gene matches. The CDR3 is CASYYTGGLETQYF. As DNA, the CDR3 is TGTGCCAGCTACTATACGGGGGGGCTAGAGACCCAGTACTTC.

J is TRBJ1-1 and V is TRBV15; weak D call: TRBD1 (6 bases). The CDR3 spans 17 residues. From germline, CDR1 is LNHNV and CDR2 YYDKDF (reference sequence). Trimming shortened V by 4 bases and J by 0 bases, and 18 bases separated the two germline ends. This CDR3 reads CATSKGQMIEVNTEAFF. DNA for the CDR3: TGTGCCACCAGCAAGGGACAAATGATTGAGGTGAACACTGAAGCTTTCTTT.

V is TRBV5-4 and J is TRBJ2-7, with no clear D. V lost 4 bases, J lost 6 bases, and 11 bases lay in between. The CDR3 runs to 12 residues. The V gene's germline CDR1 is SGHNT and CDR2 YYREEE (reference sequence). CDR3 region: CASSRGSTEQYF. CDR3 DNA: TGTGCCAGCAGCCGAGGTAGTACCGAGCAGTACTTC.

The chain combines TRBV4-1 with TRBJ1-1, with 8 bases identical to TRBD1. Germline CDR1 is MGHRA and CDR2 is YSYEKL. V gave up 3 bases and J gave up 1 base; unmatched junction bases: 4. CDR3 length: 15 amino acids. The CDR3 nucleotides read TGCGCCAGCAGCCAGGCCGGGACAGGGAACACTGAAGCTTTCTTT. This translates into CASSQAGTGNTEAFF.

This chain joins TRBV4-1 and TRBJ2-7; 11 bases align to TRBD2. In germline, CDR1 is MGHRA, CDR2 YSYEKL. The CDR3 is 18 residues long. J was trimmed by 1 base and V by 1 base; bases with no gene match: 9. The CDR3 DNA follows: TGCGCCAGCAGCCAAGCTGGCTCCGGGACTAGCGGATCCTACGAGCAGTACTTC. This codes for CASSQAGSGTSGSYEQYF.

V is TRBV6-5 and J is TRBJ2-5, with D tentatively TRBD1 (6 bases). The CDR3 is 14 amino acids. Germline CDR1 is MNHEY and CDR2 is SVGAGI. Trimming took 6 bases from V and 2 from J, leaving 13 bases between them. The CDR3 here is CASRNGQNQETQYF. As DNA, the CDR3 is TGTGCCAGCAGGAACGGACAGAATCAAGAGACCCAGTACTTC.

This clone was counted a single time. The rearrangement uses TRBV14 and TRBJ2-7; TRBD1 matches 8 bases. V was pared by 1 base and J by 5 bases, with 7 bases of the junction left unmatched. The CDR3 has 15 amino acids. Looked up from germline, CDR1 is SGHDN and CDR2 is FVKESK. This CDR3 reads CASSQGGAGGHEQYF. In nucleotides, the CDR3 is TGTGCCAGCAGCCAAGGAGGGGCAGGGGGCCACGAGCAGTACTTC.

The chain joins TRBV14 to TRBJ2-7; D is possibly TRBD2 (6 bases). V gave up 0 bases and J gave up 3 bases, with 12 bases separating them. The V gene's germline CDR1 is SGHDN and CDR2 FVKESK. The CDR3 covers 15 residues. For the CDR3, the DNA is TGTGCCAGCAGCCAAGAAAGGGGAGGTTACTACGAGCAGTACTTC. Its translation is CASSQERGGYYEQYF. The full variable domain, rest sourced from reference TRBV14 and TRBJ2-7, is EAGVTQFPSHSVIEKGQTVTLRCDPISGHDNLYWYRRVMGKEIKFLLHFVKESKQDESGMPNNRFLAERTGGTYSTLKVQPAELEDSGVYFCASSQERGGYYEQYFGPGTRLTVT.

The V gene is TRBV29-1, the J gene TRBJ2-2, with D perhaps TRBD2 (5 bases). Germline CDR1 SQVTM, CDR2 ANQGSEA. This CDR3 comprises 13 residues. The germline V and J ends were trimmed by 2 bases and 3 bases, with 7 bases remaining between them. The CDR3 spells CSVEHSDTGELFF. Here the CDR3 DNA reads TGCAGCGTTGAACATAGCGACACCGGGGAGCTGTTTTTT.

The CDR3 sequence is CASKTQVQDEKLFF. The CDR3 region has the DNA TGCGCCAGCAAGACACAGGTGCAGGACGAAAAACTGTTTTTT. The chain recombines TRBV5-1 with TRBJ1-4; a possible D gene is TRBD1 (5 bases). With 6 bases removed from V and 8 bases from J, the gap between germline ends came to 17 bases. Germline lookup yields CDR1 SGHRS and CDR2 YFSETQ. This CDR3 comprises 14 residues.